The 32 T cell receptor beta chains below were found in one sample sequenced in a study of T cells expressing NK-cell markers (dated by TCRdb to 2020 to 2022). Libraries were constructed by 5' RACE. Sequencing used an Illumina HiSeq 2000. After TCRdb reprocessed the reads, each CDR3 protein sequence was kept as one row, without DNA. This sample's clone table shows around 550,000 distinct CDR3 sequences. The biggest ten clones account for roughly 3.5% of the sample. Sequencing was done on a sample of blood T cells: a sorted CD56 or NKG2C T cell subset, CD4+ or CD8+ T cells, or bulk PBMC T cells (not recorded which). The source of these receptors is a man younger than 35 in good health. Donor details come from another sample of the same person, matched by shared clones.

The chain recombines TRBV4-2 with TRBJ2-3. The CDR3 spans 15 residues. The V gene's germline CDR1 is LGHNA and CDR2 YNFKEQ. The CDR3 loop reads CASSAVVVSTDTQYF.

V is TRBV24-1 and J is TRBJ2-1; TCRdb reports TRBD2, a call that lacks DNA to check it against. This CDR3 comprises 18 residues. Germline assignment: CDR1 KGHDR and CDR2 SFDVKD. The CDR3 region is CATSDFYREGAGNNEQFF.

V is TRBV6-1 and J is TRBJ2-7; TCRdb gives TRBD1 as the D gene, but with no DNA this cannot be confirmed. The CDR3 totals 14 residues. CDR1 is MNHNS and CDR2 is SASEGT in the germline V gene. The CDR3: CASSRTGGNYEQYF.

The rearrangement uses TRBV20-1 and TRBJ1-5; no DNA is available, so the TRBD1 call from TCRdb remains unchecked. Germline V CDR1 and CDR2: DFQATT, SNEGSKA (reference sequence). The CDR3 runs 15 residues. The CDR3 here is CSAREVDSGVGPQHF.

The chain employs TRBV5-1 and TRBJ2-1; as DNA is missing, the TRBD2 call by TCRdb cannot be tested. The CDR3 runs 16 residues. Germline CDR1 SGHRS, CDR2 YFSETQ. CDR3 amino acids: CASSSLGSRRGNEQFF.

CDR3 region: CASRETSVAYNEQFF. This chain connects TRBV6-1 to TRBJ2-1; TCRdb gives TRBD2 as the D gene, but with no DNA this cannot be confirmed. The germline V gene has CDR1 MNHNS and CDR2 SASEGT. The CDR3 spans 15 residues.

The V gene is TRBV29-1, the J gene TRBJ1-5; no DNA is available, so the TRBD1 call from TCRdb remains unchecked. The CDR3 has 13 amino acids. Germline CDR1 is SQVTM and CDR2 is ANQGSEA. The CDR3 protein is CSVGGRGNQPQHF.

The chain is built from TRBV12-3 or TRBV12-4 and TRBJ2-1; absent DNA, TCRdb's TRBD2 call cannot be checked. There are 13 residues in the CDR3. The CDR3 is CATQTRVNNEQFF.

The rearrangement links TRBV6-2 or TRBV6-3 to TRBJ2-5; TCRdb gives TRBD1 as the D gene, but with no DNA this cannot be confirmed. This CDR3 spans 16 amino acids. The germline gives CDR1 MNHEY, CDR2 SVGEGT. CDR3 loop: CASSYRGTGRLETQYF.

The chain links TRBV11-1 to TRBJ2-3; TCRdb indicates TRBD2, and absent DNA this call remains unverified. Germline-derived CDR1 and CDR2 are SGHAT and FQDESV (reference sequence). CDR3 size: 18 residues. CDR3 residues: CASSHLGGERERTDTQYF.

The chain is built from TRBV6-5 and TRBJ2-2; the TCRdb call, TRBD2, lacks DNA for checking. The CDR3 is made up of 19 amino acids. CDR1 MNHEY and CDR2 SVGAGI come from the germline V gene. The CDR3 is CASSYSLTSGRGMAGELFF.

V is TRBV20-1 and J is TRBJ1-4. The CDR3 runs to 11 residues. Germline V gene lookup returns CDR1 DFQATT and CDR2 SNEGSKA (reference sequence). The CDR3 loop is CSATHGEKLFF.

The rearrangement links TRBV6-5 to TRBJ2-7; TCRdb's assignment of TRBD2 cannot be checked, as there is no DNA. CDR1 is MNHEY, CDR2 SVGAGI, per germline. This CDR3 has 14 residues. The CDR3 spells CASSSLAGGLEQYF.

The rearrangement links TRBV12-3 or TRBV12-4 to TRBJ1-5; TCRdb selects TRBD1, and the lack of DNA leaves this call unchecked. The length of the CDR3 is 13 residues. CDR3 sequence reads: CASSRDTPRPQHF.

V usage is TRBV20-1 and J usage is TRBJ2-1; TCRdb gives TRBD1 as the D gene, but with no DNA this cannot be confirmed. The CDR3 extends over 17 amino acids. Germline V gives CDR1 DFQATT, CDR2 SNEGSKA (reference sequence). This CDR3 is CSARDGTGMTKFNEQFF.

The gene calls are TRBV20-1 and TRBJ2-5; TCRdb designates TRBD2, a call that cannot be tested without DNA. CDR3 length: 13 amino acids. Germline V lookup: CDR1 DFQATT, CDR2 SNEGSKA (reference sequence). The CDR3 reads CSATIHVAGGEYF.

This chain connects TRBV5-1 to TRBJ2-2; the D call from TCRdb, TRBD1, cannot be confirmed without DNA. Germline V gives CDR1 SGHRS, CDR2 YFSETQ. The CDR3 consists of 16 residues. This CDR3 is CASSLGQGRGRGELFF.

This chain connects TRBV12-3 or TRBV12-4 to TRBJ2-7; TCRdb indicates TRBD1, and absent DNA this call remains unverified. CDR3 length: 13 amino acids. This chain's CDR3 is CASTLGQAYEQYF.

V is TRBV30 and J is TRBJ2-7; TCRdb's D gene call, TRBD1, goes unchecked for lack of DNA. The CDR3 length is 11 residues. CDR1 and CDR2 (germline): GTSNPN, SVGIG (reference sequence). The chain's CDR3 is CASQGYHEQCF. The entire variable domain, with the rest obtained from reference TRBV30 and TRBJ2-7, is as follows: SQTIHQWPATLVQPVGSPLSLECTVEGTSNPNLYWYRQAAGRGLQLLFYSVGIGQISSEVPQNLSASRPQDRQFILSSKKLLLSDSGFYLCASQGYHEQCFGPGTRLTVT.

V and J are TRBV5-8 and TRBJ1-1; the D call of TRBD1 rests on TCRdb alone, since no DNA is present to check it. Germline assignment: CDR1 SGHTS and CDR2 YDEGEE. The CDR3 has 15 amino acids. This CDR3 is CASSLGNRVNTEAFF.

The rearrangement joins TRBV12-3 or TRBV12-4 to TRBJ2-7; TCRdb proposes TRBD1, but this gene call is untestable without DNA. The length of the CDR3 is 14 residues. This CDR3 reads CASSSGTLNYEQYF.

V and J are TRBV12-3 or TRBV12-4 and TRBJ2-5. CDR3 length: 14 amino acids. The CDR3 protein is CASRSSLPVETQYF.

The J gene is TRBJ2-1, the V gene TRBV12-5; TCRdb indicates TRBD2, and absent DNA this call remains unverified. There are 16 residues in the CDR3. The germline V gene has CDR1 LGHNT and CDR2 FRNRAP. CDR3 sequence: CASGFSGATIYNEQFF.

V usage is TRBV6-1 and J usage is TRBJ2-7; absent DNA, TCRdb's TRBD2 call cannot be checked. The CDR3 has 13 amino acids. Germline loops: CDR1 MNHNS, CDR2 SASEGT. The chain's CDR3 is CASSGPALYEQYF.

The J gene is TRBJ2-3, the V gene TRBV5-1; TCRdb picks TRBD2, but there is no DNA to check that call. The germline CDR1 and CDR2 sequences are SGHRS and YFSETQ. CDR3 length: 18 residues. The CDR3 reads CASSLIGLASASTDTQYF.

The V gene is TRBV6-5, the J gene TRBJ2-3; the D call of TRBD1 rests on TCRdb alone, since no DNA is present to check it. CDR1 is MNHEY, CDR2 SVGAGI, per germline. CDR3 length equals 14 residues. The CDR3 loop is CASNRRGPTDTQYF.

CDR3 in amino acids: CASSPRPSGTANTGELFF. The chain couples TRBV11-1 to TRBJ2-2; TCRdb names TRBD1, which stays unverified in the absence of DNA. Germline V gives CDR1 SGHAT, CDR2 FQDESV (reference sequence). The CDR3 is 18 amino acids.

The chain carries TRBV5-1 and TRBJ2-3; the TRBD1 assignment by TCRdb is unverifiable without DNA. Germline CDR1 is SGHRS and CDR2 is YFSETQ. There are 15 residues in the CDR3. The CDR3 here is CASKRAGVITDTQYF.

CDR3 sequence: CASRGDAHNEQFF. The rearrangement uses TRBV6-6 and TRBJ2-1; TCRdb's assignment of TRBD1 cannot be checked, as there is no DNA. The germline gives CDR1 MNHNY, CDR2 SVGAGI (reference sequence). This CDR3 is 13 amino acids long.

The chain joins TRBV12-5 to TRBJ2-2; TCRdb indicates TRBD1, and absent DNA this call remains unverified. Germline-derived CDR1 and CDR2 are LGHNT and FRNRAP. This CDR3 comprises 15 residues. The CDR3 region is CASGPRTGFIGELFF.

This sequence joins TRBV7-2 and TRBJ2-3. Germline-derived CDR1 and CDR2 are SGHTA and FQGNSA. CDR3 length equals 15 residues. The CDR3 loop reads CASSLSGVYTDTQYF.

The chain uses TRBV5-5 and TRBJ1-1; TCRdb's D gene call, TRBD1, goes unchecked for lack of DNA. This CDR3 is 13 amino acids long. CDR1 is SGHKS, CDR2 YYEKEE, per germline (reference sequence). CDR3 sequence reads: CASSLQGSREAFF.